This TCR beta chain was captured by sequencing in a study of Ad26.COV2.S vaccination and SARS-CoV-2 variants. This clone was counted between two and nine times. The repertoire was sequenced with immunoSEQ multiplex PCR; TCRdb's copy has only in-frame clones and lacks some. The table records 46,000 or so clones, around 83% of them present only once. CDR1 is KGHDR and CDR2 is SFDVKD in the germline V gene. The CDR3 runs 14 residues. The germline V and J ends were trimmed by 2 bases and 6 bases, with 12 bases remaining between them. Here the sequenced sample was peripheral blood, taken after recovery from COVID-19. This TCR was sampled from a human donor who had recovered from COVID-19. The rearrangement joins TRBV24-1 to TRBJ1-1; D is uncertain. CDR3 residues: CATSDSGKYAEAFF. The CDR3 DNA sequence: TGTGCCACCAGTGATTCCGGGAAGTACGCTGAAGCTTTCTTT.